This record concerns one TCR beta chain sequence. The target antigen is unknown. These data are taken from a study of CD8 T cells in ankylosing spondylitis. Whole-study results and caveats: Seven to nine highly homologous variants formed a TCR beta motif that appeared characteristic of ankylosing spondylitis blood.

TCRdb re-analysed the 5' RACE reads in MiXCR, keeping a single row per CDR3 protein. This table has about 390,000 distinct CDR3 sequences, approximately 20% appearing once. Germline values: CDR1 SGHVS, CDR2 FQNEAQ. The CDR3 is 16 amino acids. Deletions cut 1 base from V and 2 bases from J, with 11 bases between. Sequenced material: blood, either unsorted or a sorted T cell fraction (not recorded which). V is TRBV7-8 and J is TRBJ2-2; D not resolved. The receptor's source is a male donor with ankylosing spondylitis. The CDR3 nucleotides read TGTGCCAGCAGCTTAGTGGGCGGTTATAACACCGGGGAGCTGTTTTTT. It codes for CASSLVGGYNTGELFF.